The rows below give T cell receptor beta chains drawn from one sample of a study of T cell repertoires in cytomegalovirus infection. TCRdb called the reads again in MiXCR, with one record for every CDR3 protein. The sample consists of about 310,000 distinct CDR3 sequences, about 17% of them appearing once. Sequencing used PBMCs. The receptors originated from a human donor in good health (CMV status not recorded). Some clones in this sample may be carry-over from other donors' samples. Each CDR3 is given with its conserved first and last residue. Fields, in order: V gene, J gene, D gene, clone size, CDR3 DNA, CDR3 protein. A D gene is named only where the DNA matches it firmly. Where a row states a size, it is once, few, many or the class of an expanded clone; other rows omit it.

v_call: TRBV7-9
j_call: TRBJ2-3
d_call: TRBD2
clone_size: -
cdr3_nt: TGTGCCAGCAGCTTAACTAGCGGGGGCACAGATACGCAGTATTTT
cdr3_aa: CASSLTSGGTDTQYF

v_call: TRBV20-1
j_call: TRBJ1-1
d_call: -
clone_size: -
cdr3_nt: TGCAGTGCACGGGGGGGGGGTGGTGCCACTGAAGCTTTCTTT
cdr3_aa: CSARGGGGATEAFF

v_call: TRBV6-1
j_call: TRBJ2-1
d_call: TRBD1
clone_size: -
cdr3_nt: TGTGCCAGCATCACCTGGACAGGGGCCTACAATGAGCAGTTCTTC
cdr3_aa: CASITWTGAYNEQFF

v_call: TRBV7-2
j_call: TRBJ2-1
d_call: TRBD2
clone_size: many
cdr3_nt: TGTGCCAGCAGCGGGAGACTAGCGGGGGGGCATGAGCAGTTCTTC
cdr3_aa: CASSGRLAGGHEQFF

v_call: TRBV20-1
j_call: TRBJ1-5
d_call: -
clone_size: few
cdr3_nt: TGCAGTGCTAGTAGGGTTTCTAATCAGCCCCAGCATTTT
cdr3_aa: CSASRVSNQPQHF

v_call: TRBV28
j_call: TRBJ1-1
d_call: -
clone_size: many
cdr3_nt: TGTGCCAGCACTCAGGGGAGGGAAAACACTGAAGCTTTCTTT
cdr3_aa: CASTQGRENTEAFF

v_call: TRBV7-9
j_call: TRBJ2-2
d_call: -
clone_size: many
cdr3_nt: TGTGCCAGCAGCCCAGTCGGGCCCGGGGAGCTGTTTTTT
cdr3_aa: CASSPVGPGELFF

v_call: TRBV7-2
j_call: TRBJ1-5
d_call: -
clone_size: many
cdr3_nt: TGTGCCAGCAGCCCAGGGGACGGAAATCAGCCCCAGCATTTT
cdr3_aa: CASSPGDGNQPQHF

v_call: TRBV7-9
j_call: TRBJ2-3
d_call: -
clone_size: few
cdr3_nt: TGTGCCAGCAGCTTCCTCCGTGAGGGTACGCAGTATTTT
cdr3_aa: CASSFLREGTQYF

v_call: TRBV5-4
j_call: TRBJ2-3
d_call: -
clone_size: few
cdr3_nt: TGTGCCAGCAGCTCACTAGCCGAAGATACGCAGTATTTT
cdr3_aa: CASSSLAEDTQYF

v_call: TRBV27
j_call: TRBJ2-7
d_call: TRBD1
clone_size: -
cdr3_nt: TGTGCCAGCACCCAGAGGAGGACAGGTTCCTACGAGCAGTACTTC
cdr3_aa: CASTQRRTGSYEQYF

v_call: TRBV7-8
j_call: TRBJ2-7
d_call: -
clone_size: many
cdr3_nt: TGTGCCAGCAGCTTAGGTTGGCAGAGTCTTCTCTACGAGCAGTACTTC
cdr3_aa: CASSLGWQSLLYEQYF

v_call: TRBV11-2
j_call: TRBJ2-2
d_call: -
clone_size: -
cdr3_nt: TGTGCCAGCACTCAGGGGGGAAGTTCGCACACCGGGGAGCTGTTTTTT
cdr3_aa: CASTQGGSSHTGELFF

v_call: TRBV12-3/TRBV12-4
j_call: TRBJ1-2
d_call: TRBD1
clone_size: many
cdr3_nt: TGTGCCAGCAGTTTATCACAGGGGTACTATGGCTACACCTTC
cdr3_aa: CASSLSQGYYGYTF

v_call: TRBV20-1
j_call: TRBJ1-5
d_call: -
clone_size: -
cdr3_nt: TGCAGTGCTACCCGGTTATATAGCAATCAGCCCCAGCATTTT
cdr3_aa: CSATRLYSNQPQHF

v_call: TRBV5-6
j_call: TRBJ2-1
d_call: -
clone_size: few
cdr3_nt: TGTGCCAGCAACAGCTACAATGAGCAGTTCTTC
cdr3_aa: CASNSYNEQFF

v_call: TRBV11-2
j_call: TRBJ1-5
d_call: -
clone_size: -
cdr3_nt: TGTGCCAGCAGCTTAGCGTCGGGCAGTTTTCAGCCCCAGCATTTT
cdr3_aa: CASSLASGSFQPQHF

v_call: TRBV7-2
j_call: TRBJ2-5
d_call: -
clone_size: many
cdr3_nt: TGTGCCAGCAGCGTCCTCCAAGAGACCCAGTACTTC
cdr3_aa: CASSVLQETQYF

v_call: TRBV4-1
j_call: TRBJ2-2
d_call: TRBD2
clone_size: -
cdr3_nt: TGCGCCAGCAGCCGAGGCGGGGGGGCAGTTCCCGGGGAGCTGTTTTTT
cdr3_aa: CASSRGGGAVPGELFF

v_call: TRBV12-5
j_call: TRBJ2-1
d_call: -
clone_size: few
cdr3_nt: TGTGCTAGTGGTTTGGTATTTGGGGTATCGGGGAATGAGCAGTTCTTC
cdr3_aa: CASGLVFGVSGNEQFF

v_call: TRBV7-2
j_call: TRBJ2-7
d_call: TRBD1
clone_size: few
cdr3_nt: TGTGCCAGCAGGGGACAGGAGCTATCCTACGAGCAGTACTTC
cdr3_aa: CASRGQELSYEQYF

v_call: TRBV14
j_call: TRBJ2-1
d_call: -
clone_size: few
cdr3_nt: TGTGCCAGCAGCCAAGCGCGTCTCGGGACGAAGGACAATGAGCAGTTCTTC
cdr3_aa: CASSQARLGTKDNEQFF

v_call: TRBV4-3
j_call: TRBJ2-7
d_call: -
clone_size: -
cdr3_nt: TGCGCCAGCAGCCAAGATTTCCGGAGAAGCTCCTACGAGCAGTACTTC
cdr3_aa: CASSQDFRRSSYEQYF

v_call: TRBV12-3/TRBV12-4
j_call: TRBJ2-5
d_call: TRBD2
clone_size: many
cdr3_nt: TGTGCCAGCAGGGCGGGGGGGGAGACCCAGTACTTC
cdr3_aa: CASRAGGETQYF

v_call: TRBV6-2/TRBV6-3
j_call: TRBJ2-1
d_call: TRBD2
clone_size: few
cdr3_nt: TGTGCCAGCAGTCCACCCGGGACTAGCGGGGTAAATGAGCAGTTCTTC
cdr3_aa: CASSPPGTSGVNEQFF

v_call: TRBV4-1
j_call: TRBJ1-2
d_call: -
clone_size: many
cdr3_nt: TGCGCCAGCAGCCAAGATACGGGACTCTATGGCTACACCTTC
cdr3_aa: CASSQDTGLYGYTF

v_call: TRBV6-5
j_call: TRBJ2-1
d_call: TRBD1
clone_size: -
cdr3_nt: TGTGCCAGCAGTTACACTGCGGACAGGGGATATGAGCAGTTCTTC
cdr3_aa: CASSYTADRGYEQFF

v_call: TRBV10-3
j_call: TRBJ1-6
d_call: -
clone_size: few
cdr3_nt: TGTGCCATCAGTGAGGACAATAATTCACCCCTCCACTTT
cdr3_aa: CAISEDNNSPLHF

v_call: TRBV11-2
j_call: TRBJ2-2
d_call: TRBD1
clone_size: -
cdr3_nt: TGTGCCAGCAGCTGGCTGGGAGCCGGGACAGGGGCCGGGGAGCTGTTTTTT
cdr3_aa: CASSWLGAGTGAGELFF

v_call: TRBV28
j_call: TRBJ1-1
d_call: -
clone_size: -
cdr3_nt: TGTGCCAGCAGTTCTCGTTCCCAGGGCACTGAAGCTTTCTTT
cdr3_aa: CASSSRSQGTEAFF

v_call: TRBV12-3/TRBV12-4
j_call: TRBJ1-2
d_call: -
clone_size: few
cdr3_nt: TGTGCCAGCATGCCCGAGGGAGGACAGCCCAGCCGTTATGGCTACACCTTC
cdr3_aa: CASMPEGGQPSRYGYTF